This TCR beta chain was observed in a study of cytotoxic CD8 clonotypes in ibrutinib-treated CLL. Sequencing was performed with immunoSEQ multiplex PCR; in TCRdb, only in-frame clones are kept and a portion is missing. The sample yields about 300,000 clones, more than 70% seen once. This CDR3 has 15 residues. Germline CDR1 reads SGHRS; CDR2 reads YFSETQ. Trimming left V 0 bases short and J 4 bases short, with 8 bases between. Study outcomes and limitations: Clonality was higher at baseline than in age-matched healthy donors and tracked circulating CD8+ T-cell counts.

This clone occurred once. The antigen remains undetermined. The sample holds other DNA sequences that translate to the same CDR3. The sequence came from a human donor with chronic lymphocytic leukemia. Sequenced here: PBMCs, sampled at disease progression, from a patient treated with ibrutinib. J is TRBJ1-6 and V is TRBV5-1; D uncertain. The CDR3 protein is CASSLVGSYNSPLHF. CDR3 sequence (DNA): TGCGCCAGCAGCTTGGTGGGGAGTTATAATTCACCCCTCCACTTT.